The sequence of this TCR beta chain was determined in a study of cytomegalovirus exposure and HLA in healthy donors. CDR3 length: 14 residues. The germline V gene encodes CDR1 LNHDA and CDR2 SQIVND (reference sequence). Germline trimming cut 10 bases from V and 8 bases from J; bases unmatched to any gene: 11. PCR primers comprised 60 Vbeta and 13 Jbeta primers. TCRdb keeps only in-frame clones here, not all; method: immunoSEQ multiplex PCR. Of some 160,000 clones listed, over 70% are singletons. The chain has TRBV19 and TRBJ1-5; 10 bases match TRBD1. The receptor's source is a woman aged 18 to 35 in good health and CMV-seronegative. Specimen: PBMCs. The CDR3 DNA follows: TGTGCCACAAGGACAGGGGGAGTATCAGAGCCCCAGCATTTT. This codes for CATRTGGVSEPQHF. Combining the CDR3 with reference TRBV19 and TRBJ1-5 gives the whole variable domain DGGITQSPKYLFRKEGQNVTLSCEQNLNHDAMYWYRQDPGQGLRLIYYSQIVNDFQKGDIAEGYSVSREKKESFPLTVTSAQKNPTAFYLCATRTGGVSEPQHFGDGTRLSIL.